This is a list of T cell receptor beta chains from one sample in a study of cytomegalovirus exposure and HLA in healthy donors. Only in-frame clones appear in the TCRdb table, and some are missing; sequencing was by immunoSEQ multiplex PCR. The top ten hold around 6% of the sample, which has around 180,000 clones, roughly 75% seen once. The sample taken for sequencing was PBMCs. These receptors were obtained from a man in his forties or fifties in good health and CMV-seronegative. Each CDR3 is given with its conserved first and last residue. Fields, in order: D gene, J gene, V gene, CDR3 length, clone size, CDR3 DNA, CDR3 protein. D genes are given only for firm matches. Part of the rows lack a size; the others show once, few, many or a class for expanded clones.

D gene: NA; J gene: TRBJ1-1; V gene: TRBV30; CDR3 length: 16; clone size: once; CDR3 DNA: TGTGCCTGGAGCCCCTCGATGATGACAATGAACACTGAAGCTTTCTTT; CDR3 protein: CAWSPSMMTMNTEAFF
D gene: NA; J gene: TRBJ1-2; V gene: TRBV5-1; CDR3 length: 18; clone size: NA; CDR3 DNA: TGCGCCAGCAGCTTGGCCGGGAACTACAGGGATAATAACTATGGCTACACCTTC; CDR3 protein: CASSLAGNYRDNNYGYTF
D gene: NA; J gene: TRBJ1-3; V gene: TRBV5-1; CDR3 length: 15; clone size: NA; CDR3 DNA: TGCGCCAGCAGCTATTACGGTACCTCTGGAAACACCATATATTTT; CDR3 protein: CASSYYGTSGNTIYF
D gene: TRBD1; J gene: TRBJ2-1; V gene: TRBV5-1; CDR3 length: 15; clone size: NA; CDR3 DNA: TGCGCCAGCAGCTTGGGACAGGGATTTGGGAATGAGCAGTTCTTC; CDR3 protein: CASSLGQGFGNEQFF
D gene: NA; J gene: TRBJ2-7; V gene: TRBV19; CDR3 length: 16; clone size: NA; CDR3 DNA: TGTGCCAGTAGTATAGACCAGTGGATGGGAGACTACGAGCAGTACTTC; CDR3 protein: CASSIDQWMGDYEQYF
D gene: NA; J gene: TRBJ1-6; V gene: TRBV21-1; CDR3 length: 17; clone size: NA; CDR3 DNA: TGTGCCAGCAGCAAAGCGAGTCAGGGCCAATATAATTCACCCCTCCACTTT; CDR3 protein: CASSKASQGQYNSPLHF
D gene: TRBD1; J gene: TRBJ1-1; V gene: TRBV19; CDR3 length: 16; clone size: few; CDR3 DNA: TGTGCCAGTAGTCCCGTCCCGGGACAGGGACGGACTGAAGCTTTCTTT; CDR3 protein: CASSPVPGQGRTEAFF
D gene: TRBD1; J gene: TRBJ2-7; V gene: TRBV30; CDR3 length: 14; clone size: NA; CDR3 DNA: TGTGCCTGGAGCCAGGGGGCCCTTATCTACGAGCAGTACTTC; CDR3 protein: CAWSQGALIYEQYF
D gene: TRBD1; J gene: TRBJ1-2; V gene: TRBV5-1; CDR3 length: 13; clone size: NA; CDR3 DNA: TGCGCCACCAACGTACAGGGGGCTGATGGCTACACCTTC; CDR3 protein: CATNVQGADGYTF
D gene: NA; J gene: TRBJ1-4; V gene: TRBV4-1; CDR3 length: 17; clone size: NA; CDR3 DNA: TGCGCCAGCAGAAAAGGGGGTTTATTGGGAACTAATGAAAAACTGTTTTTT; CDR3 protein: CASRKGGLLGTNEKLFF
D gene: TRBD2; J gene: TRBJ2-5; V gene: TRBV19; CDR3 length: 16; clone size: NA; CDR3 DNA: TGTGCCAGTAGTATTTCGGTTAGCGGGATACAAGAGACCCAGTACTTC; CDR3 protein: CASSISVSGIQETQYF
D gene: TRBD1; J gene: TRBJ1-5; V gene: TRBV6-1; CDR3 length: 16; clone size: NA; CDR3 DNA: TGTGCCAGCAGTGGTTCCGGGACAGGTCGCAATCAGCCCCAGCATTTT; CDR3 protein: CASSGSGTGRNQPQHF
D gene: NA; J gene: TRBJ2-3; V gene: TRBV15; CDR3 length: 14; clone size: NA; CDR3 DNA: TGTGCCACCAGCATCCGACAGGGCACAGATACGCAGTATTTT; CDR3 protein: CATSIRQGTDTQYF
D gene: TRBD1; J gene: TRBJ1-2; V gene: TRBV27; CDR3 length: 14; clone size: NA; CDR3 DNA: TGTGCCAGCAGTCCACAGGGGCCCGGTGCTGGCTACACCTTC; CDR3 protein: CASSPQGPGAGYTF
D gene: NA; J gene: TRBJ2-7; V gene: TRBV6-6; CDR3 length: 16; clone size: NA; CDR3 DNA: TGTGCCAGCAGTTACCCCATGGCCAGGGGCTCCTACGAGCAGTACTTC; CDR3 protein: CASSYPMARGSYEQYF
D gene: NA; J gene: TRBJ2-1; V gene: TRBV6-5; CDR3 length: 12; clone size: once; CDR3 DNA: TGTGCCAGCAGTAGGACAGACCATGAGCAGTTCTTC; CDR3 protein: CASSRTDHEQFF
D gene: TRBD1; J gene: TRBJ1-1; V gene: TRBV19; CDR3 length: 12; clone size: NA; CDR3 DNA: TGTGCCAGTAGGGGACAGAGGAATGAAGCTTTCTTT; CDR3 protein: CASRGQRNEAFF
D gene: TRBD1; J gene: TRBJ2-7; V gene: TRBV9; CDR3 length: 15; clone size: once; CDR3 DNA: TGTGCCAGCAGCGTAGGGACAGGGGCCCAATACGAGCAGTACTTC; CDR3 protein: CASSVGTGAQYEQYF
D gene: TRBD2; J gene: TRBJ2-5; V gene: TRBV7-2; CDR3 length: 14; clone size: NA; CDR3 DNA: TGTGCCAGCAGCCCCCTCGCGGGAGAAGAGACCCAGTACTTC; CDR3 protein: CASSPLAGEETQYF
D gene: NA; J gene: TRBJ1-1; V gene: TRBV9; CDR3 length: 15; clone size: NA; CDR3 DNA: TGTGCCAGCAGCGTTTATAGGGAGTTGAACACTGAAGCTTTCTTT; CDR3 protein: CASSVYRELNTEAFF
D gene: TRBD2; J gene: TRBJ2-7; V gene: TRBV19; CDR3 length: 14; clone size: NA; CDR3 DNA: TGTGCCAGCCAAAGGAGCGGGATGTCGTACGAGCAGTACTTC; CDR3 protein: CASQRSGMSYEQYF
D gene: TRBD1; J gene: TRBJ2-1; V gene: TRBV7-2; CDR3 length: 14; clone size: NA; CDR3 DNA: TGTGCCAGCAGCGGACAGGGGTATGGGAATGAGCAGTTCTTC; CDR3 protein: CASSGQGYGNEQFF
D gene: TRBD2; J gene: TRBJ2-1; V gene: TRBV7-2; CDR3 length: 16; clone size: NA; CDR3 DNA: TGTGCCAGCAGCCTCATAGCGGGGAGCTCCTACAATGAGCAGTTCTTC; CDR3 protein: CASSLIAGSSYNEQFF
D gene: NA; J gene: TRBJ1-1; V gene: TRBV7-2; CDR3 length: 14; clone size: NA; CDR3 DNA: TGTGCCAGCAGCTTACAGGGAACCAAAACTGAAGCTTTCTTT; CDR3 protein: CASSLQGTKTEAFF
D gene: NA; J gene: TRBJ1-4; V gene: TRBV7-9; CDR3 length: 14; clone size: few; CDR3 DNA: TGTGCCAGCAGCGAAGACAGGAGGAGTGAAAAACTGTTTTTT; CDR3 protein: CASSEDRRSEKLFF
D gene: NA; J gene: TRBJ2-1; V gene: TRBV20-1; CDR3 length: 11; clone size: NA; CDR3 DNA: TGCAGTGCTAGATGGGGGGATGAGCAGTTCTTC; CDR3 protein: CSARWGDEQFF
D gene: TRBD1; J gene: TRBJ1-3; V gene: TRBV28; CDR3 length: 12; clone size: NA; CDR3 DNA: TGTGCCAGCAGTACAGGGGCTAACACCATATATTTT; CDR3 protein: CASSTGANTIYF
D gene: TRBD2; J gene: TRBJ2-4; V gene: TRBV11-2; CDR3 length: 15; clone size: NA; CDR3 DNA: TGTGCCAGCAGCACCCTGTGGAGCGGGAGAAACATTCAGTACTTC; CDR3 protein: CASSTLWSGRNIQYF
D gene: TRBD1; J gene: TRBJ2-7; V gene: TRBV29-1; CDR3 length: 13; clone size: NA; CDR3 DNA: TGCAGCGGGGTTGAGGGACAGGCCTACGAGCAGTACTTC; CDR3 protein: CSGVEGQAYEQYF
D gene: NA; J gene: TRBJ1-2; V gene: TRBV20-1; CDR3 length: 11; clone size: NA; CDR3 DNA: TGCAGTGCCTCTTCAACGGTCGGCTACACCTTC; CDR3 protein: CSASSTVGYTF
D gene: TRBD1; J gene: TRBJ1-1; V gene: TRBV7-2; CDR3 length: 14; clone size: few; CDR3 DNA: TGTGCCAGCAGCTGGACAGGCACGCCCACTGAAGCTTTCTTT; CDR3 protein: CASSWTGTPTEAFF
D gene: NA; J gene: TRBJ2-1; V gene: TRBV5-4; CDR3 length: 16; clone size: NA; CDR3 DNA: TGTGCCAGCAGCTTTTACAAGATCAGCTCCTACAATGAGCAGTTCTTC; CDR3 protein: CASSFYKISSYNEQFF
D gene: NA; J gene: TRBJ2-5; V gene: TRBV7-2; CDR3 length: 14; clone size: once; CDR3 DNA: TGTGCCAGCAGCTCCCGGGATCCACAAGAGACCCAGTACTTC; CDR3 protein: CASSSRDPQETQYF
D gene: NA; J gene: TRBJ2-6; V gene: TRBV13; CDR3 length: 19; clone size: NA; CDR3 DNA: TGTGCCAGCAGCTCCCCCCGGGACAAGACTTTCTCTGGGGCCAACGTCCTGACTTTC; CDR3 protein: CASSSPRDKTFSGANVLTF
D gene: TRBD2; J gene: TRBJ2-7; V gene: TRBV7-9; CDR3 length: 16; clone size: once; CDR3 DNA: TGTTCCAGCAGCCCCCGGGAGGCTCCCGTCGGGTACGAGCAGTACTTC; CDR3 protein: CSSSPREAPVGYEQYF
D gene: TRBD1; J gene: TRBJ2-7; V gene: TRBV18; CDR3 length: 13; clone size: few; CDR3 DNA: TGTGCCAGCTCAAGCGGACAGGGCTACGAGCAGTACTTC; CDR3 protein: CASSSGQGYEQYF
D gene: TRBD2; J gene: TRBJ2-2; V gene: TRBV6-4; CDR3 length: 15; clone size: NA; CDR3 DNA: TGTGCCAGCAGTGAGGGGCTAGCGGGAAGGAGGGAGCTGTTTTTT; CDR3 protein: CASSEGLAGRRELFF
D gene: TRBD1; J gene: TRBJ1-2; V gene: TRBV7-2; CDR3 length: 16; clone size: NA; CDR3 DNA: TGTGCCAGCAGCCGACGGGGGGGACAGGGGGCTAGTGGCTACACCTTC; CDR3 protein: CASSRRGGQGASGYTF
D gene: TRBD2; J gene: TRBJ2-1; V gene: TRBV14; CDR3 length: 17; clone size: NA; CDR3 DNA: TGTGCCAGCAGCCCCACCGGGGGGAGGGACTCCTACAATGAGCAGTTCTTC; CDR3 protein: CASSPTGGRDSYNEQFF
D gene: NA; J gene: TRBJ2-1; V gene: TRBV5-1; CDR3 length: 12; clone size: NA; CDR3 DNA: TGCGCCAGCAGCTTGGGGCAGAATGAGCAGTTCTTC; CDR3 protein: CASSLGQNEQFF
D gene: TRBD2; J gene: TRBJ2-3; V gene: TRBV9; CDR3 length: 15; clone size: once; CDR3 DNA: TGTGCCAGCAGCGGACTAGCGGGGAGCACAGATACGCAGTATTTT; CDR3 protein: CASSGLAGSTDTQYF
D gene: TRBD2; J gene: TRBJ2-1; V gene: TRBV19; CDR3 length: 15; clone size: NA; CDR3 DNA: TGTGCCAGTAGTATGGGGACTACCAACTTCAATGAGCAGTTCTTC; CDR3 protein: CASSMGTTNFNEQFF
D gene: NA; J gene: TRBJ2-2; V gene: TRBV4-1; CDR3 length: 16; clone size: NA; CDR3 DNA: TGCGCCAGCAGCCAGACCGACAGGCCGAACACCGGGGAGCTGTTTTTT; CDR3 protein: CASSQTDRPNTGELFF
D gene: NA; J gene: TRBJ2-7; V gene: TRBV5-4; CDR3 length: 15; clone size: few; CDR3 DNA: TGTGCCAGCAGCTTGGGACTAGATGATTTATACGAGCAGTACTTC; CDR3 protein: CASSLGLDDLYEQYF
D gene: TRBD2; J gene: TRBJ2-7; V gene: TRBV9; CDR3 length: 15; clone size: NA; CDR3 DNA: TGTGCCAGCAGCCCGCGACTAGCGGAGGCCTACGAGCAGTACTTC; CDR3 protein: CASSPRLAEAYEQYF
D gene: TRBD2; J gene: TRBJ2-7; V gene: TRBV27; CDR3 length: 17; clone size: once; CDR3 DNA: TGTGCCAGCAGTCCCTCCGGACTAGCGGGAGGGGAGCACGAGCAGTACTTC; CDR3 protein: CASSPSGLAGGEHEQYF
D gene: TRBD2; J gene: TRBJ2-7; V gene: TRBV7-2; CDR3 length: 17; clone size: NA; CDR3 DNA: TGTGCCAGCAGCTTAGGTATAGCGGGGGGGGCCTCCTACGAGCAGTACTTC; CDR3 protein: CASSLGIAGGASYEQYF
D gene: TRBD1; J gene: TRBJ2-7; V gene: TRBV6-6; CDR3 length: 14; clone size: NA; CDR3 DNA: TGTGCCAGCTCCAGAGGGGGCGCCTCCTACGAGCAGTACTTC; CDR3 protein: CASSRGGASYEQYF
D gene: TRBD1; J gene: TRBJ1-6; V gene: TRBV6-6; CDR3 length: 14; clone size: NA; CDR3 DNA: TGTGCCAGCAGCCCAGACAGGGAGGCTTCACCCCTCCACTTT; CDR3 protein: CASSPDREASPLHF
D gene: NA; J gene: TRBJ2-5; V gene: TRBV6-5; CDR3 length: 14; clone size: NA; CDR3 DNA: TGTGCCAGCCTGGGGGCGGATTTCCAAGAGACCCAGTACTTC; CDR3 protein: CASLGADFQETQYF
D gene: TRBD1; J gene: TRBJ1-3; V gene: TRBV7-8; CDR3 length: 17; clone size: NA; CDR3 DNA: TGTGCCAGCAGCTTAGAACAGGGGGTTTTTGCTGGAAACACCATATATTTT; CDR3 protein: CASSLEQGVFAGNTIYF
D gene: NA; J gene: TRBJ1-1; V gene: TRBV11-2; CDR3 length: 17; clone size: NA; CDR3 DNA: TGTGCCAGCAGCTTAGAAAGGGCCCCAGGGATGGCCACTGAAGCTTTCTTT; CDR3 protein: CASSLERAPGMATEAFF
D gene: TRBD2; J gene: TRBJ2-7; V gene: TRBV10-3; CDR3 length: 13; clone size: few; CDR3 DNA: TGTGCCATCACCCCGGGACTAGCGGGACAGCAGTACTTC; CDR3 protein: CAITPGLAGQQYF
D gene: NA; J gene: TRBJ2-7; V gene: TRBV7-8; CDR3 length: 13; clone size: once; CDR3 DNA: TGTGCCAGCAGCCCTGGGGAGGCCCCAGGATGGTACTTC; CDR3 protein: CASSPGEAPGWYF